This T cell receptor beta chain was profiled in a study of cytomegalovirus exposure and HLA in healthy donors. CDR1 and CDR2 (germline): MNHNY, SVGAGI (reference sequence). V was trimmed by 10 bases and J by 1 base, leaving 19 bases between them. This CDR3 is 16 amino acids long. Of note for this clone: Its cognate antigen is unknown.

The PCR used 60 Vbeta and 13 Jbeta primers. Original processing notes: Unique TCR beta chains numbered around 80 million in a later analysis, with roughly 10 million shared. Here immunoSEQ multiplex PCR was the method, and the copy in TCRdb shows in-frame clones only, minus some. That table supplies the V and J calls and clone size; D and trimming were determined from the DNA. The sample carries 100,000 to 140,000 clones, around 72% recorded once. Study outcomes and limitations: The authors reported that TCR beta sequences could predict HLA-A and HLA-B alleles. These predictions were accurate for most subjects in the first cohort. In a later analysis, 15,000 to 20,000 TCR beta sequences were associated with HLA alleles at 0.05 false discovery rate. A later look showed TCR association rates differing by HLA locus, highest for DRB1 and lowest for HLA-C.

Sequencing input: PBMCs. The chain carries TRBV6-6 and TRBJ2-2, with D possibly TRBD1 on 5 matching bases. The TCR originated in a woman aged 40 to 55 in good health and CMV-seropositive. The CDR3 spells CAISTAPGKNTGELFF. CDR3 DNA sequence: TGTGCCATCTCGACGGCCCCAGGGAAGAACACCGGGGAGCTGTTTTTT.